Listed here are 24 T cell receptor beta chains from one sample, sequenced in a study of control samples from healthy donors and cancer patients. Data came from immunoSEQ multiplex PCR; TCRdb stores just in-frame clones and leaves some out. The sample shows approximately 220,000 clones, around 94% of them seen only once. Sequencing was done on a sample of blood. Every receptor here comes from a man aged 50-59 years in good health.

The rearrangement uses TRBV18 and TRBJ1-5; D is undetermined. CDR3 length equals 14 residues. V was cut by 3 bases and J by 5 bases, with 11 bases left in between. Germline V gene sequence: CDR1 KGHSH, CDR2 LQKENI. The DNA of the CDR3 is TGTGCCAGCTCACCGGGGAGGGAGGATCAGCCCCAGCATTTT. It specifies CASSPGREDQPQHF.

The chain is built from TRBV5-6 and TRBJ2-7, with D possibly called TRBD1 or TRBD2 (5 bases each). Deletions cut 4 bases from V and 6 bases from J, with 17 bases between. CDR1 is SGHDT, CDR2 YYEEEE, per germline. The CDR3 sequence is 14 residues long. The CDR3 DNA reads TGTGCCAGCAGCCCGGGACGGGGATTGTCCGAGCAGTACTTC. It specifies CASSPGRGLSEQYF.

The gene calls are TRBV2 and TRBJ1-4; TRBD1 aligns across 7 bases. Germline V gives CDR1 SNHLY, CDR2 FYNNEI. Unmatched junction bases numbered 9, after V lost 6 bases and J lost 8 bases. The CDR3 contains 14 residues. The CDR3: CASRQTGLGEKLFF. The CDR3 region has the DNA TGTGCCAGCAGACAGACAGGGCTCGGGGAAAAACTGTTTTTT.

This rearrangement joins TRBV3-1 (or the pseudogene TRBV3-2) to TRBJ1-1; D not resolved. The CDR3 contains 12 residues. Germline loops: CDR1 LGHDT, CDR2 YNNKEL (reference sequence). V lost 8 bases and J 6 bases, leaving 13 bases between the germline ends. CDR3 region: CASAKWGSEAFF. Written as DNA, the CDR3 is TGTGCCAGCGCTAAATGGGGATCTGAAGCTTTCTTT.

CDR3: CASSDLNFYQPQHF. CDR3 bases: TGTGCCAGCAGCGACCTCAATTTCTATCAGCCCCAGCATTTT. The chain recombines TRBV6-5 with TRBJ1-5; D is unclear. Germline loops: CDR1 MNHEY, CDR2 SVGAGI. CDR3 length: 14 residues. V lost 6 bases and J lost 5, with 14 bases in between.

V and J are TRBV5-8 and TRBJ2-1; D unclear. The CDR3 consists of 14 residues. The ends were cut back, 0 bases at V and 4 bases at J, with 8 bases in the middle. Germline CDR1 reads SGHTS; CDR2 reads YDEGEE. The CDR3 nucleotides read TGTGCCAGCAGCTTGGCTTCCACTTACAATGAGCAGTTCTTC. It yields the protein CASSLASTYNEQFF.

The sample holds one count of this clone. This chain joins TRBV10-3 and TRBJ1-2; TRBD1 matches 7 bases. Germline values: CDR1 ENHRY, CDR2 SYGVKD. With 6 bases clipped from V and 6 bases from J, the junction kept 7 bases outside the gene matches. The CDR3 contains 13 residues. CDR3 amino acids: CAIRGADRDGYTF. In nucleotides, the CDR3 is TGTGCCATCAGGGGGGCCGACAGGGATGGCTACACCTTC.

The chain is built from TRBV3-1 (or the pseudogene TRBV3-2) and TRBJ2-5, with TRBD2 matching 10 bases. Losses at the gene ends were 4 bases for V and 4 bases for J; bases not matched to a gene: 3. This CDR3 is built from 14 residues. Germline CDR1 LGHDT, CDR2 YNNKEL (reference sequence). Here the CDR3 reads CASSLSSGGETQYF. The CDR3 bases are TGTGCCAGCAGCCTTTCTAGCGGGGGAGAGACCCAGTACTTC.

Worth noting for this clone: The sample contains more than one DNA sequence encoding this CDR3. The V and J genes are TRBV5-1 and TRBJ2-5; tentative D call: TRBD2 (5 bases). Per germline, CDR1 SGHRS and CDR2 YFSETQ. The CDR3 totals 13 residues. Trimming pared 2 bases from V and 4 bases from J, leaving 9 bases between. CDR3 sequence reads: CASSLGGGETQYF. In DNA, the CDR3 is TGCGCCAGCAGCTTAGGAGGAGGAGAGACCCAGTACTTC.

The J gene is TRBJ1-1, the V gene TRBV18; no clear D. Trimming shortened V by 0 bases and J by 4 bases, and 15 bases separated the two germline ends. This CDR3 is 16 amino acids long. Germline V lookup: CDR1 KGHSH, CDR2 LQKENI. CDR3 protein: CASSPPRPGEGTEAFF. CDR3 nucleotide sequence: TGTGCCAGCTCACCACCCAGGCCTGGTGAGGGCACTGAAGCTTTCTTT.

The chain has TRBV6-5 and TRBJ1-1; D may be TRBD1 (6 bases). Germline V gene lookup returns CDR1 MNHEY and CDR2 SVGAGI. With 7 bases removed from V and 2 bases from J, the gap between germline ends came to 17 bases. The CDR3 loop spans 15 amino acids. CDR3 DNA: TGTGCCAGCACCCGAAGGGGGACACTAAACACTGAAGCTTTCTTT. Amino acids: CASTRRGTLNTEAFF.

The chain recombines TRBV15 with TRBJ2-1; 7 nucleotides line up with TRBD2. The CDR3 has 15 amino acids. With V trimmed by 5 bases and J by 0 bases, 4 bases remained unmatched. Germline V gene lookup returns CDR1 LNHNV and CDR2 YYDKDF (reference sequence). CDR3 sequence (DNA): TGTGCCACCAGCCCTAGGGAGGGCTCCTACAATGAGCAGTTCTTC. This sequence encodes CATSPREGSYNEQFF.

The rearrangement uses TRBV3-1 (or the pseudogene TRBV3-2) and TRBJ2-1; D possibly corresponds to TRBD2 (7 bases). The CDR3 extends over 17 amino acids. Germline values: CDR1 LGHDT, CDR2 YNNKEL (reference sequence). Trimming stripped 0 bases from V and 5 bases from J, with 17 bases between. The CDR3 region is CASSQERGEGQDNEQFF. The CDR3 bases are TGTGCCAGCAGCCAAGAAAGGGGGGAGGGGCAGGACAATGAGCAGTTCTTC.

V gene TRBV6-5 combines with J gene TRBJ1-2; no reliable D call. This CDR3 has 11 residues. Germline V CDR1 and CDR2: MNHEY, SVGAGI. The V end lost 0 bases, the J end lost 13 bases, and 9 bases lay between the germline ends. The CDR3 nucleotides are TGTGCCAGCAGTTACTCTGGGGTTAGCACCTTC. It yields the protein CASSYSGVSTF.

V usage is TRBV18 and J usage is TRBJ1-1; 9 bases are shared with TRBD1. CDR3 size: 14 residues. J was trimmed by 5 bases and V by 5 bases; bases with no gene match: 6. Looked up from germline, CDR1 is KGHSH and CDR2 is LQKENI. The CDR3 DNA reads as TGTGCCAGCTCATTTCTGACAGGGGGGACTGAAGCTTTCTTT. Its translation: CASSFLTGGTEAFF.

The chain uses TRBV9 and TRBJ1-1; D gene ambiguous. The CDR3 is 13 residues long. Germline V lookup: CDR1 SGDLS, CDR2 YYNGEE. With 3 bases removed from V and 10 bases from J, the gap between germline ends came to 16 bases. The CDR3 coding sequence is TGTGCCAGCAGCGAAGACAACTGGGTTGGAGCTTTCTTT. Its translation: CASSEDNWVGAFF.

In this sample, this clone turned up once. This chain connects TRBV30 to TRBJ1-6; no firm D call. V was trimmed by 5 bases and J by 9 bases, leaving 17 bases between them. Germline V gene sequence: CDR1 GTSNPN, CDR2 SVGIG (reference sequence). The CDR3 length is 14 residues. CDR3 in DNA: TGTGCCTGGGCCTCGGGGAATGGATTTTCACCCCTCCACTTT. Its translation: CAWASGNGFSPLHF. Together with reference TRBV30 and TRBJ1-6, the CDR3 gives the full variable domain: SQTIHQWPATLVQPVGSPLSLECTVEGTSNPNLYWYRQAAGRGLQLLFYSVGIGQISSEVPQNLSASRPQDRQFILSSKKLLLSDSGFYLCAWASGNGFSPLHFGNGTRLTVT.

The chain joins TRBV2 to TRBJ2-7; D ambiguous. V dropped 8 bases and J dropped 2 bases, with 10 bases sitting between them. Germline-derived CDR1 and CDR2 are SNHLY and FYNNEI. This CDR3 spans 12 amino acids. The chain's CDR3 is CASDSGPYEQYF. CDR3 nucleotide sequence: TGTGCCAGCGATTCGGGCCCCTACGAGCAGTACTTC.

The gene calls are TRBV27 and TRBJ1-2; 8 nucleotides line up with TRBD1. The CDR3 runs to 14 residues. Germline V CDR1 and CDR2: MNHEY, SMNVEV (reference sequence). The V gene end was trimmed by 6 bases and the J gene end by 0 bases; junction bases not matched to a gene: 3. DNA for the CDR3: TGTGCCAGCAGGCGGACAGGGACTAACTATGGCTACACCTTC. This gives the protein CASRRTGTNYGYTF.

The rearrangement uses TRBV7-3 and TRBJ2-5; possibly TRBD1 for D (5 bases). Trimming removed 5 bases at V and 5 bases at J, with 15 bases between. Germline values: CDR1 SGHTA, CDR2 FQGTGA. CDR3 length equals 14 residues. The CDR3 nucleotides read TGTGCCAGCAGCCCCTCAGGGTCAGGGGAGACCCAGTACTTC. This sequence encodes CASSPSGSGETQYF. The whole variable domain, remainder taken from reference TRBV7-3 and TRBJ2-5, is GAGVSQTPSNKVTEKGKYVELRCDPISGHTALYWYRQSLGQGPEFLIYFQGTGAADDSGLPNDRFFAVRPEGSVSTLKIQRTERGDSAVYLCASSPSGSGETQYFGPGTRLLVL.

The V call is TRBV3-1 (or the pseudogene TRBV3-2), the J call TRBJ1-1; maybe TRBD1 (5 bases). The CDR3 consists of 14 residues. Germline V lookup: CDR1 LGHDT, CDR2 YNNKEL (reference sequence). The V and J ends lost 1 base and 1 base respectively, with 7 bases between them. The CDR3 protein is CASSQGGANTEAFF. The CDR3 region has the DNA TGTGCCAGCAGCCAAGGAGGGGCGAACACTGAAGCTTTCTTT.

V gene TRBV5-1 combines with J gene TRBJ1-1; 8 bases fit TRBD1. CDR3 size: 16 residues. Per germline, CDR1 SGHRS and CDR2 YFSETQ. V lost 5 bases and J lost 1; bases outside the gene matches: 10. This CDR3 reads CASSRDRWRGNTEAFF. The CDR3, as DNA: TGCGCCAGCAGTCGGGACAGGTGGCGGGGGAACACTGAAGCTTTCTTT.

CDR3 region: CASSPPGEQFF. The CDR3 DNA follows: TGTGCCAGCAGCCCCCCAGGGGAGCAGTTCTTC. The chain couples TRBV7-9 to TRBJ2-1; the D gene is possibly TRBD1 (5 bases). The germline V and J ends were trimmed by 5 bases and 10 bases, with 9 bases remaining between them. Germline lookup yields CDR1 SEHNR and CDR2 FQNEAQ (reference sequence). This CDR3 is built from 11 residues.

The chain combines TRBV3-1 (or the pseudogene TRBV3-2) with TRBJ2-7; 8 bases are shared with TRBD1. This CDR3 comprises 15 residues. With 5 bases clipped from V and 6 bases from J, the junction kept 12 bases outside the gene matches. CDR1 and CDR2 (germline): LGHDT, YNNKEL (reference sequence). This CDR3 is CASSDRGTGGGEQYF. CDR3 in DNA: TGTGCCAGCAGCGACCGCGGGACAGGAGGGGGCGAGCAGTACTTC.